Below, one TCR beta chain is given with its context. The sample belongs to a study of cytomegalovirus exposure and HLA in healthy donors. The V gene end was trimmed by 3 bases and the J gene end by 10 bases; junction bases not matched to a gene: 9. CDR3 length: 14 residues. Germline CDR1 and CDR2: SGHDN and FVKESK. Vbeta (60) and Jbeta (13) primers were used in the PCR. Generated by immunoSEQ multiplex PCR, the TCRdb table keeps only in-frame clones and is missing some. The table includes under 200,000 clones, about 86% detected once. This TCR was sampled from a man between 35 and 55 years old in good health and CMV-seropositive. The chain is built from TRBV14 and TRBJ1-1, with 9 bases matching TRBD1. The sample consisted of PBMCs. CDR3 loop: CASSHSGTGKGAFF. In DNA form, the CDR3 reads TGTGCCAGCAGCCACTCCGGGACAGGGAAGGGAGCTTTCTTT. Full variable domain (remainder filled in from reference TRBV14 and TRBJ1-1): EAGVTQFPSHSVIEKGQTVTLRCDPISGHDNLYWYRRVMGKEIKFLLHFVKESKQDESGMPNNRFLAERTGGTYSTLKVQPAELEDSGVYFCASSHSGTGKGAFFGQGTRLTVV.